This is a list of T cell receptor beta chains from one sample in a study of somatic mutations in cytotoxic T cells in rheumatoid arthritis. Profiled with immunoSEQ multiplex PCR; TCRdb holds only in-frame clones, not every one. The table lists about 11,000 clones, roughly four fifths of them singletons. The sequenced material came from CD8+ T cells sorted from blood. These receptors were taken from a woman aged 55 to 70 with rheumatoid arthritis. Each CDR3 is given with its conserved first and last residue. The D gene is left open where the match is weak. Clone size appears in some rows only: once, few, many, or a class for an expanded clone.

J gene: TRBJ2-1; clone size: NA; D gene: TRBD2; V gene: TRBV4-3; CDR3 protein: CASGTRETSGRVTYNEQFF; CDR3 DNA: TGCGCCAGCGGGACTAGGGAGACTAGCGGGAGGGTAACCTACAATGAGCAGTTCTTC
J gene: TRBJ2-6; clone size: NA; D gene: TRBD1; V gene: TRBV7-9; CDR3 protein: CASSPFGTGDLSGANVLTF; CDR3 DNA: TGTGCCAGCAGCCCATTCGGGACAGGGGATCTCTCTGGGGCCAACGTCCTGACTTTC
J gene: TRBJ1-2; clone size: once; D gene: NA; V gene: TRBV5-5; CDR3 protein: CASSASTGTTYGYTF; CDR3 DNA: TGTGCCAGCAGCGCGAGCACCGGGACAACCTATGGCTACACCTTC
J gene: TRBJ2-1; clone size: NA; D gene: TRBD2; V gene: TRBV6-5; CDR3 protein: CASSYSVTSGRDEQFF; CDR3 DNA: TGTGCCAGCAGTTACTCGGTGACTAGCGGGAGGGATGAGCAGTTCTTC
J gene: TRBJ2-5; clone size: once; D gene: TRBD2; V gene: TRBV13; CDR3 protein: CASSQGTTTQETQYF; CDR3 DNA: TGTGCCAGCAGCCAAGGGACTACAACACAAGAGACCCAGTACTTC
J gene: TRBJ1-1; clone size: NA; D gene: NA; V gene: TRBV28; CDR3 protein: CASSFPLGPEAFF; CDR3 DNA: TGTGCCAGCAGTTTTCCCTTGGGGCCTGAAGCTTTCTTT
J gene: TRBJ1-2; clone size: few; D gene: TRBD1; V gene: TRBV28; CDR3 protein: CASSLPQGGIYYGYTF; CDR3 DNA: TGTGCCAGCAGCCTCCCGCAGGGGGGAATCTACTATGGCTACACCTTC
J gene: TRBJ2-7; clone size: NA; D gene: NA; V gene: TRBV6-1; CDR3 protein: CASSESERWDYEQYF; CDR3 DNA: TGTGCCAGCAGTGAATCGGAGCGGTGGGACTACGAGCAGTACTTC
J gene: TRBJ2-7; clone size: NA; D gene: TRBD1; V gene: TRBV7-6; CDR3 protein: CASSAGGGEQYF; CDR3 DNA: TGTGCCAGCAGCGCAGGGGGCGGCGAGCAGTACTTC
J gene: TRBJ2-3; clone size: NA; D gene: NA; V gene: TRBV4-1; CDR3 protein: CASSPGLADTQYF; CDR3 DNA: TGCGCCAGCAGCCCTGGACTGGCAGATACGCAGTATTTT
J gene: TRBJ1-4; clone size: NA; D gene: NA; V gene: TRBV18; CDR3 protein: CASSQEGSNEKLFF; CDR3 DNA: TGTGCCAGCTCACAAGAGGGTTCTAATGAAAAACTGTTTTTT
J gene: TRBJ2-1; clone size: NA; D gene: TRBD1; V gene: TRBV19; CDR3 protein: CASSIGTGNNEQFF; CDR3 DNA: TGTGCCAGTAGTATTGGGACAGGGAACAATGAGCAGTTCTTC
J gene: TRBJ2-1; clone size: NA; D gene: TRBD2; V gene: TRBV4-3; CDR3 protein: CASSQVWASGSNEQFF; CDR3 DNA: TGCGCCAGCAGCCAAGTTTGGGCTAGCGGGAGCAATGAGCAGTTCTTC
J gene: TRBJ1-4; clone size: few; D gene: TRBD1; V gene: TRBV30; CDR3 protein: CAWSNGITGGNEKLFF; CDR3 DNA: TGTGCCTGGAGTAACGGTATAACAGGGGGCAATGAAAAACTGTTTTTT
J gene: TRBJ1-4; clone size: NA; D gene: NA; V gene: TRBV4-3; CDR3 protein: CASSQGTARGEKLFF; CDR3 DNA: TGCGCCAGCAGCCAAGGTACAGCGAGGGGGGAAAAACTGTTTTTT
J gene: TRBJ2-4; clone size: NA; D gene: NA; V gene: TRBV28; CDR3 protein: CASRIGRSIQYF; CDR3 DNA: TGTGCCAGCAGAATTGGGCGTAGCATTCAGTACTTC
J gene: TRBJ1-4; clone size: few; D gene: NA; V gene: TRBV7-2; CDR3 protein: CASSLDVGLVNEKLFF; CDR3 DNA: TGTGCCAGCAGCTTAGATGTGGGGCTGGTTAATGAAAAACTGTTTTTT
J gene: TRBJ2-7; clone size: few; D gene: TRBD2; V gene: TRBV6-5; CDR3 protein: CASSGAAGDYEQYF; CDR3 DNA: TGTGCCAGCAGCGGGGCGGCGGGAGACTACGAGCAGTACTTC
J gene: TRBJ2-5; clone size: NA; D gene: TRBD2; V gene: TRBV5-1; CDR3 protein: CASSWGGETQYF; CDR3 DNA: TGCGCCAGCAGCTGGGGGGGGGAAACCCAGTACTTC
J gene: TRBJ1-5; clone size: NA; D gene: NA; V gene: TRBV7-2; CDR3 protein: CASSLGLSNQPQHF; CDR3 DNA: TGTGCCAGCAGCTTAGGACTTAGCAATCAGCCCCAGCATTTT
J gene: TRBJ2-1; clone size: NA; D gene: TRBD1; V gene: TRBV29-1; CDR3 protein: CSVEGFPGTGVYNEQFF; CDR3 DNA: TGCAGCGTTGAAGGATTTCCGGGGACAGGGGTCTACAATGAGCAGTTCTTC
J gene: TRBJ2-7; clone size: NA; D gene: NA; V gene: TRBV5-6; CDR3 protein: CASSLLASYEQYF; CDR3 DNA: TGTGCCAGCAGCTTGTTGGCCTCCTACGAGCAGTACTTC
J gene: TRBJ2-3; clone size: few; D gene: NA; V gene: TRBV27; CDR3 protein: CASGEGAADSTDTQYF; CDR3 DNA: TGTGCCAGCGGGGAAGGGGCGGCGGATAGCACAGATACGCAGTATTTT
J gene: TRBJ2-5; clone size: NA; D gene: TRBD2; V gene: TRBV9; CDR3 protein: CASSVAGASGNQETQYF; CDR3 DNA: TGTGCCAGCAGCGTAGCTGGGGCTAGCGGGAACCAAGAGACCCAGTACTTC
J gene: TRBJ2-3; clone size: NA; D gene: NA; V gene: TRBV27; CDR3 protein: CASSSRLGDTQYF; CDR3 DNA: TGTGCCAGCAGTTCCAGACTGGGAGATACGCAGTATTTT